This T cell receptor beta chain was recorded in a study of vaccination effects on CD4 cells after COVID-19. Clones were read by immunoSEQ multiplex PCR, and TCRdb kept only the in-frame ones, dropping some. The sample carries roughly 61,000 clones, approximately 80% recorded once. Regarding this clone: Antigen specificity is unknown.

J gave up 5 bases and V 7 bases, and 15 bases lay outside the gene matches. Germline V gene lookup returns CDR1 SGHTS and CDR2 YDEGEE. The CDR3 contains 18 residues. After expansion with viral peptide pools in the ViraFEST assay, antigen-specific CD4+ T cells were sequenced. Culture lasted roughly eleven days before CD4+ T cell isolation. Nucleocapsid antibodies were negative in the vaccine recipients, who had never had SARS-CoV-2 infection. On days 3 and 7, fresh IL-2 medium replaced half the medium. This TCR was sampled from a human donor who received a COVID-19 vaccine. Specimen: CD4+ T cells from PBMCs cultured with HCoV-229E spike peptides, collected before COVID-19 vaccination. The genes are TRBV5-8 and TRBJ2-3, with 14 positions matching TRBD2. CDR3 sequence: CASPLAPGLAGEQDTQYF. For the CDR3, the DNA is TGTGCCAGCCCCCTGGCCCCGGGACTAGCGGGGGAGCAAGATACGCAGTATTTT.